The T cell receptor (beta chain) described here comes from a study of metastatic and nonmetastatic thyroid tumors (dated by TCRdb to about 2020). For the study in its entirety: The researchers compared repertoires between peripheral blood samples and tumor or nodule tissue samples from patients with malignant or benign thyroid disease.

As for this clone: Its antigen remains unidentified. Per-nucleotide qualities are absent, and no much larger clonotype sits a single base away.

Spanning cysteine to phenylalanine, the CDR3 consists of 14 amino acids. The entry retains the CDR3 DNA only, 42 bases that are in frame from base 1. V is pared back by 1 base and J by 6 bases, with 13 bases lying between the germline termini. The germline V gene specifies WSHSY as CDR1 and SAAADI as CDR2. Findings and caveats that apply to the study as a whole: In both blood and tumor samples, malignant tumors were reported to have significantly higher TCR beta diversity than benign nodules.

No patient had received any treatment before thyroid surgery. Using T-cell receptor beta sequencing, the study looked back at clinical samples from patients collected from about 2011 to 2018. The method was PCR. Sequenced using an Illumina HiSeq 4000. High-throughput sequencing was used to profile the TCR beta-chain CDR3 region of each patient. In the authors' own workflow: Drawing on CDR3 differences between clinicopathological groups, the researchers built a classifier meant to tell apart patients with distant-metastatic papillary thyroid cancer. The Shannon index was used to measure repertoire diversity, and the Morisita-Horn index was used to measure how similar tumor and blood repertoires were. Through fastp at Q25 and MiXCR, TCRdb rebuilt clones from the public reads, retaining in-frame beta chains. None of the V and J calls come from the authors' own analysis; TCRdb made them. The sample table holds 15,000 to 20,000 clones, of which less than 25% were seen once. The ten top clones hold 20% to 25% of the sample.

In this chain, TRBV10-2 is recombined with TRBJ2-7; the D region possibly corresponds to TRBD1 (5 bases align). The source is a female donor with papillary thyroid cancer or a benign thyroid nodule (not recorded which). Some clones in this sample may be carry-over from other donors' samples. The source material was adjacent normal tissue. The bases read TGCGCCAGCAGTGAGTTGCAGGGCGTGGGCGAGCAGTACTTC. Translated, this is CASSELQGVGEQYF.